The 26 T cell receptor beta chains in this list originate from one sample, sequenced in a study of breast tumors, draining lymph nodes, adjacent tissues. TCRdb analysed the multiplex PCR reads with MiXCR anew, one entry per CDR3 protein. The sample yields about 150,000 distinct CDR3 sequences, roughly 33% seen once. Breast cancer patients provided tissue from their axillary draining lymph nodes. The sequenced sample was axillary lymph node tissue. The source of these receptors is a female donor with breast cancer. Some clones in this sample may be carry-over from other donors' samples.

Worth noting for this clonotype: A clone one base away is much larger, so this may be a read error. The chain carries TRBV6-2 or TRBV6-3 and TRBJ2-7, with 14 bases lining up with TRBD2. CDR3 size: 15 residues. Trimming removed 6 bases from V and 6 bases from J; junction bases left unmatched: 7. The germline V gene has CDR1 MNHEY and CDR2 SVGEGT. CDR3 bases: TGTGCCAGCAGACGACTAGCGGGGGGGCGCTCCGAGCAGTACGTC. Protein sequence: CASRRLAGGRSEQYV.

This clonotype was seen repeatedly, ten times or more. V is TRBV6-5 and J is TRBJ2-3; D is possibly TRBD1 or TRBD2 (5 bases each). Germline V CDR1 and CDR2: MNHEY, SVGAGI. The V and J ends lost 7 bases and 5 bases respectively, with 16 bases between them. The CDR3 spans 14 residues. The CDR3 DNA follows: TGTGCCAGCAAAAAGTGGGGGTATGGAGATACGCAGTATTTT. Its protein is CASKKWGYGDTQYF.

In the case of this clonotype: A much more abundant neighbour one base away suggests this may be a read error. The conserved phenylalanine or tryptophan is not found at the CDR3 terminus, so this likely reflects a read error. The chain's CDR3 is CASSLRNTIYY. The CDR3 DNA sequence: TGTGCCAGCAGTTTACGAAACACCATATATTAT. The chain links TRBV28 to TRBJ1-3; D gene unclear. Germline V gene sequence: CDR1 MDHEN, CDR2 SYDVKM. The CDR3 loop spans 11 amino acids. Trimming pared 2 bases from V and 5 bases from J, leaving 1 base between.

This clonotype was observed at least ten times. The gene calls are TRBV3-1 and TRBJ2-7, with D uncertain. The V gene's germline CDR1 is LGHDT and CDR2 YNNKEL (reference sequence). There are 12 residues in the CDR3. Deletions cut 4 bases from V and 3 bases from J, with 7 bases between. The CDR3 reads CASSLQHYEQYF. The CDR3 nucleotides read TGTGCCAGCAGCCTGCAGCACTACGAGCAGTACTTC.

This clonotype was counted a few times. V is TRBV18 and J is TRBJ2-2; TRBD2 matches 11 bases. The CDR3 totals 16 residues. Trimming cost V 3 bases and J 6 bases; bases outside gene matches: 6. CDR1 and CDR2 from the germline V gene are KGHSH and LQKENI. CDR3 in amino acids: CASSPTSGDGPGELFF. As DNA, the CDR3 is TGTGCCAGCTCACCGACTAGCGGGGACGGACCCGGGGAGCTGTTTTTT.

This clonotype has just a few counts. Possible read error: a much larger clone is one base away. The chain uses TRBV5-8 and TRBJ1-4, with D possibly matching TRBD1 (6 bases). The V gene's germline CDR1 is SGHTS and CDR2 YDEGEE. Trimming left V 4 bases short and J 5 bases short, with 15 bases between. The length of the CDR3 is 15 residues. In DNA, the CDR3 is TGTGCCAGCAGCAGTTACAGGGCGGCGAATGAAAAACTGTTTTTT. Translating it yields CASSSYRAANEKLFF.

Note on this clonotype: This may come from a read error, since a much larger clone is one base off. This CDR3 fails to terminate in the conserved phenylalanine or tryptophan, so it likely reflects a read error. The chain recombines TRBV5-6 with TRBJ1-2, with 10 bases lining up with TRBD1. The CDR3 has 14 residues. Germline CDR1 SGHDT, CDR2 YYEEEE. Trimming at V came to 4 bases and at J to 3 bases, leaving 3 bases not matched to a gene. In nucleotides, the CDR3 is TGTGCCAGCAGCATCGGGACAGGGGACTATGGCTACACCCTC. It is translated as CASSIGTGDYGYTL.

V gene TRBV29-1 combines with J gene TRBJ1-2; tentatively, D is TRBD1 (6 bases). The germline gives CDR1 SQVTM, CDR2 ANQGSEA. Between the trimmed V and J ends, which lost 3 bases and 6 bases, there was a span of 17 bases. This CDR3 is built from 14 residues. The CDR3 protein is CSVDGLAGADGYTF. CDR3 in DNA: TGCAGCGTTGACGGCCTAGCGGGGGCGGATGGCTACACCTTC.

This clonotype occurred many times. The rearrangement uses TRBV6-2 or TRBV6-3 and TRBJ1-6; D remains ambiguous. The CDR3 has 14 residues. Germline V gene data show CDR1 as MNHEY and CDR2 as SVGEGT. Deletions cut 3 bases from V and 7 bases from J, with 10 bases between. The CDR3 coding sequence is TGTGCCAGCAGTTATCCCCAGGAAAATTCACCCCTCCACTTT. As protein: CASSYPQENSPLHF.

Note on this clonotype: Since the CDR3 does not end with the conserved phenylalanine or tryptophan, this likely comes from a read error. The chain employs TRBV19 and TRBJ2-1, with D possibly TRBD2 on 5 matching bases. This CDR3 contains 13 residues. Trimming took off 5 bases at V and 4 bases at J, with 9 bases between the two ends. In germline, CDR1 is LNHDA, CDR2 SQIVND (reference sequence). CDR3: CASSATTYNEQFL. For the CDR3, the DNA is TGTGCCAGTAGTGCGACTACTTACAATGAGCAGTTCCTC.

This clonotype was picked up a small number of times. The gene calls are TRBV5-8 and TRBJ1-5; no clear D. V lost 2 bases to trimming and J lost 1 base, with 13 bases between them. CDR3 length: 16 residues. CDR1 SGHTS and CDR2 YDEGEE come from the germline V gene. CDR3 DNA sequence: TGTGCCAGCAGCTTAGATAGGGCCGGGAGCAATCAGCCCCAGCATTTT. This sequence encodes CASSLDRAGSNQPQHF.

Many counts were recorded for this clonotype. The CDR3 nucleotides read TGTGCCAGCAGCCAAGCAGGGGCTGGTGGCTACACCTTC. Translated: CASSQAGAGGYTF. The chain uses TRBV3-1 and TRBJ1-2; possibly TRBD1 for D (6 bases). Germline loops: CDR1 LGHDT, CDR2 YNNKEL (reference sequence). The CDR3 spans 13 residues. V was trimmed by 1 base and J by 7 bases, leaving 10 bases between them.

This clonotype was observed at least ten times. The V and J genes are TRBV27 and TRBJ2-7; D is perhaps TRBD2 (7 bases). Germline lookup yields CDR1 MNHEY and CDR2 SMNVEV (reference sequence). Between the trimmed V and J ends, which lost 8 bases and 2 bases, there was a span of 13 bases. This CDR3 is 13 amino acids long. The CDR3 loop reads CASSRGGAYEQYF. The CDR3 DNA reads TGTGCCAGCTCCAGAGGGGGGGCCTACGAGCAGTACTTC.

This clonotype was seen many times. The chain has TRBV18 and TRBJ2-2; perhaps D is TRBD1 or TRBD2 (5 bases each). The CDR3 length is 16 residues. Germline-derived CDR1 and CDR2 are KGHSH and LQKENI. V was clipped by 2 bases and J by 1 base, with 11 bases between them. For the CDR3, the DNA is TGTGCCAGCTCACCATGGTCGGGGCGGAACACCGGGGAGCTGTTTTTT. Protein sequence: CASSPWSGRNTGELFF.

CDR3 DNA sequence: TGTGCCAGCAGTCACCCACCAGGGAGCGGCAATCAGCCCCAGCATTTT. Its protein product is CASSHPPGSGNQPQHF. V and J are TRBV6-2 or TRBV6-3 and TRBJ1-5, with TRBD1 as a possible D gene (5 bases). The CDR3 has 16 amino acids. Trimming took 5 bases from V and 2 from J, leaving 16 bases between them. The germline V gene has CDR1 MNHEY and CDR2 SVGEGT.

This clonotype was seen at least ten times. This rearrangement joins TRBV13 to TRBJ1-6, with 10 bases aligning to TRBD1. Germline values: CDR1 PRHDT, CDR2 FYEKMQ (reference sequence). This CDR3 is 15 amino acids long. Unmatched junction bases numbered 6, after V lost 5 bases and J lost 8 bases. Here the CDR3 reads CASSAPGTGDSPLHF. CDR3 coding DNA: TGTGCCAGCAGCGCTCCCGGGACAGGGGATTCACCCCTCCACTTT.

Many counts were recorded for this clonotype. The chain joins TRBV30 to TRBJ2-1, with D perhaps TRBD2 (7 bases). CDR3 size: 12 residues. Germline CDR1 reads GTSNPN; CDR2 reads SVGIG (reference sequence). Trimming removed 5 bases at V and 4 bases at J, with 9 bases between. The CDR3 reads CAWGGAYNEQFF. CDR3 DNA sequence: TGTGCCTGGGGGGGGGCTTACAATGAGCAGTTCTTC.

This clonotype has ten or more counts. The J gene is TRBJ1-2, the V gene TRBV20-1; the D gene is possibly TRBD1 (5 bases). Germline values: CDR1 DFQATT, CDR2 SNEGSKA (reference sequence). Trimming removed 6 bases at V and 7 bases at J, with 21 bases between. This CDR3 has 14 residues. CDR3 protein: CSALGHGDGGGYTF. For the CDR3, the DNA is TGCAGTGCCCTCGGCCATGGGGACGGGGGTGGCTACACCTTC.

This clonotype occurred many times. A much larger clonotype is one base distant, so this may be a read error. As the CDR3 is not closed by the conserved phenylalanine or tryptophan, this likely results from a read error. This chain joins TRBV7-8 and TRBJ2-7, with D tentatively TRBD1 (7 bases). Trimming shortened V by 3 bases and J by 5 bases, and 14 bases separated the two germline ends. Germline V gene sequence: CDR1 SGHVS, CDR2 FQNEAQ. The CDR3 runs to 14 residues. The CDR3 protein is CASSLEGAFNEQYL. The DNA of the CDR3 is TGTGCCAGCAGCTTGGAGGGGGCCTTCAACGAGCAGTACCTC.

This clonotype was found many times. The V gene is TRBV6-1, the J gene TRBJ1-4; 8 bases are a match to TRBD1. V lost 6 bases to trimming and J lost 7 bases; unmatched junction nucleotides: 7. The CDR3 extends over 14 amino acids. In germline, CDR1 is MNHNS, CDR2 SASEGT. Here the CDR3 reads CASSSDRGSEKLFF. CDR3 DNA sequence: TGTGCCAGCAGCTCTGACAGGGGTAGTGAAAAACTGTTTTTT.

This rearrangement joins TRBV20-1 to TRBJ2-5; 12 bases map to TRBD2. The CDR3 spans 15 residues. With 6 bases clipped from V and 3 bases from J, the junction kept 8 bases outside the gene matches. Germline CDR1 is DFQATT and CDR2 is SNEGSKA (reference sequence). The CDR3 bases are TGCAGTGCCAGGACTAGCGGGGAGGAAGAAGAGACCCAGTACTTC. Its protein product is CSARTSGEEEETQYF.

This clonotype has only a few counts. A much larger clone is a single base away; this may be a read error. DNA for the CDR3: TGTGCCAGCAGCCCCCACGGGCCGGATGAGCAGCTCTTC. Its protein is CASSPHGPDEQLF. The chain uses TRBV5-5 and TRBJ2-1, with D unresolved. CDR3 length equals 13 residues. In germline, CDR1 is SGHKS, CDR2 YYEKEE (reference sequence).

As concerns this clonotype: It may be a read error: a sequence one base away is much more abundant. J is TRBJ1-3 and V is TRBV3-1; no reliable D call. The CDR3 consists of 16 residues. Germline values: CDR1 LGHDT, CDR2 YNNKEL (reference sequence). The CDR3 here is CAGSPFLVLSGNTIYF. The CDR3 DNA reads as TGTGCCGGCAGCCCCTTTCTGGTCCTCTCTGGAAACACCATATATTTT.

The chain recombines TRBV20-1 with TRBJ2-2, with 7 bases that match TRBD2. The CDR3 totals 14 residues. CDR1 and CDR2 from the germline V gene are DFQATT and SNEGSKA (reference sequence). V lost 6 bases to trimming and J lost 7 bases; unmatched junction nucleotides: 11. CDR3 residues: CSAPQRGSSGELFF. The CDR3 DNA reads TGCAGTGCCCCTCAGCGGGGTTCAAGCGGGGAGCTGTTTTTT.

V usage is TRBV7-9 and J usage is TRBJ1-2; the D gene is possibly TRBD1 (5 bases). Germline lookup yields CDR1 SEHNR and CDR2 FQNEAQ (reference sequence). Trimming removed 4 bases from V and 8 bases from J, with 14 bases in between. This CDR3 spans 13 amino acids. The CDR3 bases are TGTGCCAGCAGCTATCTGGGGGTTGGAGGCTACACCTTC. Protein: CASSYLGVGGYTF.

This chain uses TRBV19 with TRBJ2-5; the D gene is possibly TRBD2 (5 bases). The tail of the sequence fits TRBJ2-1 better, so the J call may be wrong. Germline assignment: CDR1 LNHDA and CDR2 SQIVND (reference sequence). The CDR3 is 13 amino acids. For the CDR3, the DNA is TGTGCCAGTAGTCTCACGACTACCGAAGCCCAGTTCTTC. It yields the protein CASSLTTTEAQFF.